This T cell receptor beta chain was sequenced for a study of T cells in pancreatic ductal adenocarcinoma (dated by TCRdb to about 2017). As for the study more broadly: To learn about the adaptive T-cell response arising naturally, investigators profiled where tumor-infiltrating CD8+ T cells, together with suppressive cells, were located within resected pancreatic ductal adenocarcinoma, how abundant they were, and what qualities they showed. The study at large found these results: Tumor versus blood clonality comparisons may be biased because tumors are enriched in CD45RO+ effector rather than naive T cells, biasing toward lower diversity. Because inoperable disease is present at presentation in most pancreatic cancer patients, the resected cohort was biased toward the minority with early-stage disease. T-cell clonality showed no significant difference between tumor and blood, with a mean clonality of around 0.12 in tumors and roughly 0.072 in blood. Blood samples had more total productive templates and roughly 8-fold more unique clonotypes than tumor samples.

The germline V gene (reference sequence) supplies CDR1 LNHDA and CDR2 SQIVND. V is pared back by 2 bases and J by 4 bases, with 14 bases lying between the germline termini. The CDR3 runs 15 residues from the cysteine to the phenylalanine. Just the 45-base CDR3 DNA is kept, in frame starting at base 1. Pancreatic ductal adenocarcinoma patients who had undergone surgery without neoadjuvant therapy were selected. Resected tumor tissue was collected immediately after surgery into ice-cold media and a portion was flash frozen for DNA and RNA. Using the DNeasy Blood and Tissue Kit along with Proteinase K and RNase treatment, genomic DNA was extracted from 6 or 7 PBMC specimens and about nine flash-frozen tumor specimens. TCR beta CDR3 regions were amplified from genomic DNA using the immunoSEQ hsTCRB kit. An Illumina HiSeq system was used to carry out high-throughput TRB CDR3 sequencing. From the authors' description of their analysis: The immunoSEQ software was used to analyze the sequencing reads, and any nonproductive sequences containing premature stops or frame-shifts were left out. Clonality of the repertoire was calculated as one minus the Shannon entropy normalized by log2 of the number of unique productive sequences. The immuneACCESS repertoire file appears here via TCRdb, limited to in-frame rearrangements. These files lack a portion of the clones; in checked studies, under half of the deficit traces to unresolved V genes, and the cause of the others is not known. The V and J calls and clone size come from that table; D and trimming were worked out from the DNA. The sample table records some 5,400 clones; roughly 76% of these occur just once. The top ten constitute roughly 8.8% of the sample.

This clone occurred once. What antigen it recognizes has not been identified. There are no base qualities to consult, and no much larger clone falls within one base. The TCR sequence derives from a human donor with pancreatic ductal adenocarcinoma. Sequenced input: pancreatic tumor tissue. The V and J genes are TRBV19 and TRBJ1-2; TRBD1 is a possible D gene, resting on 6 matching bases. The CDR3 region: CASSIPRGDGYGYTF. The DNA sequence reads TGTGCCAGTAGTATACCCAGGGGAGATGGCTATGGCTACACCTTC.